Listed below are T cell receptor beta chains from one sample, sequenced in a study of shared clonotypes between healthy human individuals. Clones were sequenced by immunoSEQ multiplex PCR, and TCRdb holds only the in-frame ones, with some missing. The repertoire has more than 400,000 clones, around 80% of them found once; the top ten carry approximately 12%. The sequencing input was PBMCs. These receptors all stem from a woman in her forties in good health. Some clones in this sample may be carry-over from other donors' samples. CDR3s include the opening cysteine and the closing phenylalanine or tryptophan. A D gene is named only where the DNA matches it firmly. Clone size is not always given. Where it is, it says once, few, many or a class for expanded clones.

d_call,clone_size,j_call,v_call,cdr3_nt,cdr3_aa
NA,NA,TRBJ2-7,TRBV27,TGTGCCAGCAGTCCCCCATACTCCTACGAGCAGTACTTC,CASSPPYSYEQYF
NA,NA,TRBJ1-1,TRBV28,TGTGCCAGCAGTTTACTAGGGGGTAGGGGCACTGAAGCTTTCTTT,CASSLLGGRGTEAFF
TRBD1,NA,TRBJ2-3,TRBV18,TGTGCCAGCTCCCCTCGACAGGGGGGAGTTGATACGCAGTATTTT,CASSPRQGGVDTQYF
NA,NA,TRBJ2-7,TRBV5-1,TGCGCCAGCAGCCCCCCCGGACATCACTCCTACGAGCAGTACTTC,CASSPPGHHSYEQYF
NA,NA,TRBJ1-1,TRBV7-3,TGTGCCAGCAGCTTAACGGGGGGGATGAACACTGAAGCTTTCTTT,CASSLTGGMNTEAFF
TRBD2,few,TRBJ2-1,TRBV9,TGTGCCAGCAGCCCAACTCGCGGGAGTCCCTACAATGAGCAGTTCTTC,CASSPTRGSPYNEQFF
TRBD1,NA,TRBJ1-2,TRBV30,TGTGCCTGGAGTGTTACAGGGGGCGATAACTATGGCTACACCTTC,CAWSVTGGDNYGYTF
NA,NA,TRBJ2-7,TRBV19,TGTGCCAGTAGTATCCAATTCAGAGGGGCCGAGCAGTACTTC,CASSIQFRGAEQYF
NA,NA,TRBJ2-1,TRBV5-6,TGTGCCAGCAGCTTCAGGACCTACAATGAGCAGTTCTTC,CASSFRTYNEQFF
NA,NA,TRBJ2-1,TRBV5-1,TGCGCCAGCAGCTTGACAGACTACAATGAGCAGTTCTTC,CASSLTDYNEQFF
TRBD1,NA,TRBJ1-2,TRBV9,TGTGCCAGCAGCACTCGGGACAGAGAGCCTTATGGCTACACCTTC,CASSTRDREPYGYTF
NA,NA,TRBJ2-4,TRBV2,TGTGCCAGCAGTGAACAAGGACAGCAAGCCAAAAACATTCAGTACTTC,CASSEQGQQAKNIQYF
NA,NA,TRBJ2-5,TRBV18,TGTGCCAGCTCACCACCGGAGCAAGAGACCCAGTACTTC,CASSPPEQETQYF
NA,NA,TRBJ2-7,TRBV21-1,TGTGCCAGCAGGAGCCGAAGGGGGCGACGATACTACGAGCAGTACTTC,CASRSRRGRRYYEQYF